The next 24 T cell receptor beta chains were all read from a single sample in a study of regulatory T cells in long-lasting Graves disease. The time point was: persistent/refractory GD, antithyroid drugs over 5 years with positive TRAb. Researchers made the TCR library from RNA that was extracted from PBMCs. Arm-PCR of CDR3 regions with iRepertoire HTBI primers generated TCR beta libraries. In TCRdb, the multiplex PCR reads were re-called with MiXCR into one record per CDR3 protein. In the table there are about 400,000 distinct CDR3 sequences, roughly 20% of which are singletons. Here the sequenced sample was peripheral blood mononuclear cells (PBMCs), taken when the disease was refractory, from a patient treated with antithyroid drugs. The receptor source for this set is a female donor with Graves disease.

This clonotype was recorded a few times. This chain uses TRBV10-1 with TRBJ2-2; a possible D gene is TRBD2 (5 bases). Germline assignment: CDR1 WNHNN and CDR2 SYGVQD (reference sequence). This CDR3 has 16 residues. Trimming pared 5 bases from V and 4 bases from J, leaving 17 bases between. The CDR3 bases are TGCGCCAGCAGTTACGGACTCGGCACGGGCACCGGGGAGCTGTTTTTT. It specifies CASSYGLGTGTGELFF.

A note on this clonotype: The germline gene is not matched at one end of the junction; a read error may be the cause. The chain combines TRBV19 with TRBJ1-2; no firm D call. Germline V gives CDR1 LNHDA, CDR2 SQIVND (reference sequence). The CDR3 runs to 16 residues. The DNA of the CDR3 is TGTGCCAGTAGTATAGATTGGGCGGAGTTCGTCTATGGCTACATCTTC. It specifies CASSIDWAEFVYGYIF. The full variable domain, with the rest looked up from reference TRBV19 and TRBJ1-2, is DGGITQSPKYLFRKEGQNVTLSCEQNLNHDAMYWYRQDPGQGLRLIYYSQIVNDFQKGDIAEGYSVSREKKESFPLTVTSAQKNPTAFYLCASSIDWAEFVYGYIFGSGTRLTVV.

This clonotype has ten or more counts. V gene TRBV7-9 combines with J gene TRBJ2-6; the D is unclear. Trimming cost V 3 bases and J 0 bases, with 6 bases left between them. The CDR3 is 15 residues long. CDR1 SEHNR and CDR2 FQNEAQ come from the germline V gene (reference sequence). The CDR3 DNA reads as TGTGCCAGCAGCTTGACCGACTCTGGGGCCAACGTCCTGACTTTC. As protein: CASSLTDSGANVLTF.

In the case of this clonotype: Mismatch with germline at one junction end may stem from a read error. The chain links TRBV27 to TRBJ1-6, with 8 positions matching TRBD1. The germline gives CDR1 MNHEY, CDR2 SMNVEV (reference sequence). CDR3 length: 14 amino acids. The CDR3 loop reads CASTKQGGRSPPHF. The CDR3 DNA is TGTGCCAGCACCAAACAGGGGGGTCGATCACCCCCCCACTTT.

This clonotype was counted many times. The rearrangement joins TRBV20-1 to TRBJ2-7; possible D gene TRBD2, 6 bases. The CDR3 contains 14 residues. V was trimmed by 5 bases and J by 5 bases, leaving 19 bases between them. The germline CDR1 and CDR2 sequences are DFQATT and SNEGSKA (reference sequence). In nucleotides, the CDR3 is TGCAGTGCTTGGGGAGTAGCGGCGCGGAACGAGCAGTACTTC. Its translation is CSAWGVAARNEQYF.

V is TRBV20-1 and J is TRBJ1-1; a possible D gene is TRBD1 (6 bases). Germline-derived CDR1 and CDR2 are DFQATT and SNEGSKA (reference sequence). V gave up 6 bases and J gave up 5 bases, with 13 bases separating them. CDR3 size: 12 residues. CDR3 nucleotides: TGCAGTGCCCTCAAGGGGGATACTGAAGCTTTCTTT. This gives the protein CSALKGDTEAFF.

This clonotype was seen only a few times. The chain combines TRBV3-1 with TRBJ1-1, with 8 positions matching TRBD1. This CDR3 contains 13 residues. J lost 5 bases, V lost 4 bases, and 3 bases had no gene match. Germline V lookup: CDR1 LGHDT, CDR2 YNNKEL (reference sequence). CDR3 bases: TGTGCCAGCAGCCGCAGGGGGCGAACTGAAGCTTTCTTT. Protein: CASSRRGRTEAFF.

This clonotype was detected ten times or more. The chain recombines TRBV28 with TRBJ2-7; 9 bases line up with TRBD1. V lost 3 bases and J lost 2; bases outside the gene matches: 8. This CDR3 has 16 residues. Per germline, CDR1 MDHEN and CDR2 SYDVKM. For the CDR3, the DNA is TGTGCCAGCAGTTTCTCCGGACAGGGGAGGACCTACGAGCAGTACTTC. Protein product: CASSFSGQGRTYEQYF.

This clonotype was observed many times. The genes are TRBV2 and TRBJ2-7; perhaps TRBD1 as D (6 bases). V lost 5 bases and J lost 2, with 16 bases in between. The CDR3 is made up of 15 amino acids. The germline gives CDR1 SNHLY, CDR2 FYNNEI. CDR3 nucleotide sequence: TGTGCCAGCAGTACTAGTGGACAGCCTACCTACGAGCAGTACTTC. It yields the protein CASSTSGQPTYEQYF.

This rearrangement joins TRBV6-5 to TRBJ1-1; 7 bases fit TRBD1. Looked up from germline, CDR1 is MNHEY and CDR2 is SVGAGI. The CDR3 is 16 amino acids. V shed 0 bases and J 3 bases; nucleotides not matched to a gene: 7. CDR3 region: CASSYSRDRGYTEAFF. The DNA for the CDR3 is TGTGCCAGCAGTTACTCGAGGGACAGAGGGTACACTGAAGCTTTCTTT.

As to this clonotype: A much larger clone lies one base from this, so it may be a read error. V usage is TRBV28 and J usage is TRBJ2-7, with D perhaps matching TRBD1 or TRBD2 (5 bases each). The CDR3 is 14 residues long. CDR1 and CDR2 from the germline V gene are MDHEN and SYDVKM. CDR3 residues: CASTTGRTGYERYF. CDR3 bases: TGTGCCAGCACCACGGGGCGGACGGGGTACGAGCGGTACTTC.

This rearrangement joins TRBV9 to TRBJ1-6, with D possibly matching TRBD1 (5 bases). CDR1 SGDLS and CDR2 YYNGEE come from the germline V gene. V lost 4 bases to trimming and J lost 6 bases, with 8 bases between them. The CDR3 extends over 13 amino acids. This chain's CDR3 is CASSIQVNSPLHF. CDR3 bases: TGTGCCAGCAGCATACAGGTTAATTCACCCCTCCACTTT.

The rearrangement joins TRBV20-1 to TRBJ1-2; a weak D match, TRBD1 (6 bases). V lost 2 bases and J lost 4, with 17 bases in between. Germline V CDR1 and CDR2: DFQATT, SNEGSKA (reference sequence). The CDR3 has 15 amino acids. The chain's CDR3 is CSARSWGGGVYGYTF. CDR3 nucleotides: TGCAGTGCTAGAAGCTGGGGGGGGGGCGTCTATGGCTACACCTTC.

Ten or more counts support this clonotype. This chain uses TRBV12-3 or TRBV12-4 with TRBJ2-2; 12 nucleotides line up with TRBD2. The CDR3 loop spans 17 amino acids. The V and J ends lost 7 bases and 2 bases, in that order; junction bases with no gene match: 8. The CDR3 coding sequence is TGTGCCAGCACCCCGACTAGCGGGAGAACCAACACCGGGGAGCTGTTTTTT. This gives the protein CASTPTSGRTNTGELFF.

J is TRBJ1-2 and V is TRBV2; D is unresolved. V was shortened by 2 bases and J by 0 bases, with 25 bases between the two germline ends. The CDR3 is 20 residues long. Germline assignment: CDR1 SNHLY and CDR2 FYNNEI. The CDR3 sequence: CASSEFTSWQQPNSNYGYTF. DNA of the CDR3: TGTGCCAGCAGTGAATTTACAAGTTGGCAGCAACCTAATTCTAACTATGGCTACACCTTC.

In this sample, this clonotype turned up a few times. The chain combines TRBV6-5 with TRBJ2-1; 7 nucleotides match TRBD2. J was trimmed by 7 bases and V by 0 bases; bases with no gene match: 9. This CDR3 spans 16 amino acids. The V gene's germline CDR1 is MNHEY and CDR2 SVGAGI. The CDR3 sequence: CASSYSSGKNVNEQFF. The CDR3 DNA sequence: TGTGCCAGCAGTTACTCGAGCGGGAAGAATGTGAATGAGCAGTTCTTC.

There are many counts of this clonotype. V and J are TRBV6-1 and TRBJ1-2; 9 bases map to TRBD1. The CDR3 extends over 14 amino acids. V shed 7 bases, J shed 2 bases, and the junction held 5 bases outside the gene matches. CDR1 and CDR2 from the germline V gene are MNHNS and SASEGT. CDR3 protein: CASTWDRDNYGYTF. The CDR3, as DNA: TGTGCCAGCACATGGGACAGGGACAACTATGGCTACACCTTC.

The gene calls are TRBV11-2 and TRBJ2-1, with 14 bases that match TRBD2. The germline CDR1 and CDR2 sequences are SGHAT and FQNNGV. The trim removed 1 base at V and 0 bases at J, leaving 2 bases unmatched. This CDR3 has 18 residues. CDR3 DNA: TGTGCCAGCAGCTTAGTCGGGACTAGCGGGAGCTCCTACAATGAGCAGTTCTTC. Its protein is CASSLVGTSGSSYNEQFF.

V and J are TRBV20-1 and TRBJ2-3; 10 positions match TRBD2. With V trimmed by 8 bases and J by 0 bases, 8 bases remained unmatched. This CDR3 spans 15 amino acids. Germline lookup yields CDR1 DFQATT and CDR2 SNEGSKA (reference sequence). In DNA form, the CDR3 reads TGCAGTACTCCTAGCGGGGGACCTAGCACAGATACGCAGTATTTT. This codes for CSTPSGGPSTDTQYF.

The chain joins TRBV11-2 to TRBJ2-7, with D tentatively TRBD2 (6 bases). Germline V lookup: CDR1 SGHAT, CDR2 FQNNGV. Trimming pared 6 bases from V and 7 bases from J, leaving 22 bases between. The CDR3 length is 15 residues. DNA of the CDR3: TGTGCCAGCAGATTGGGGGACTTACTACGACGGGAGCAGTACTTC. It translates to CASRLGDLLRREQYF.

This clonotype came up many times. V is TRBV9 and J is TRBJ2-7; no reliable D call. CDR1 and CDR2 from the germline V gene are SGDLS and YYNGEE. This CDR3 is built from 15 residues. The ends were cut back, 0 bases at V and 6 bases at J, with 16 bases in the middle. The DNA for the CDR3 is TGTGCCAGCAGCGTAGCGGCAGGATTTCAAGCCGAGCAGTACTTC. Its protein product is CASSVAAGFQAEQYF.

This clonotype was recorded once. The chain is built from TRBV6-2 or TRBV6-3 and TRBJ2-2, with D perhaps being TRBD1 or TRBD2 (5 bases each). Between the trimmed V and J ends, which lost 6 bases and 0 bases, there was a span of 14 bases. CDR1 is MNHEY, CDR2 SVGEGT, per germline. CDR3 size: 16 residues. CDR3 in DNA: TGTGCCAGCAGCCCCTTGGGGACCACGAACACCGGGGAGCTGTTTTTT. Encoded protein: CASSPLGTTNTGELFF.

The chain has TRBV27 and TRBJ2-7; tentatively, D is TRBD1 (5 bases). The germline V and J ends were trimmed by 6 bases and 6 bases, with 18 bases remaining between them. There are 14 residues in the CDR3. Germline loops: CDR1 MNHEY, CDR2 SMNVEV (reference sequence). The CDR3 bases are TGTGCCAGCAGCTATAAAGGGGTCATGAGCGAGCAGTACTTC. Translated: CASSYKGVMSEQYF.

J is TRBJ2-7 and V is TRBV18, with D perhaps assigned TRBD1 or TRBD2 (5 bases each). Trimming stripped 2 bases from V and 6 bases from J, with 8 bases between. The CDR3 length is 12 residues. CDR1 is KGHSH, CDR2 LQKENI, per germline. CDR3 sequence: CASSPGTGEQYF. The CDR3 DNA reads TGTGCCAGCTCACCAGGGACGGGCGAGCAGTACTTC. Full variable domain (missing parts from reference TRBV18 and TRBJ2-7): NAGVMQNPRHLVRRRGQEARLRCSPMKGHSHVYWYRQLPEEGLKFMVYLQKENIIDESGMPKERFSAEFPKEGPSILRIQQVVRGDSAAYFCASSPGTGEQYFGPGTRLTVT.